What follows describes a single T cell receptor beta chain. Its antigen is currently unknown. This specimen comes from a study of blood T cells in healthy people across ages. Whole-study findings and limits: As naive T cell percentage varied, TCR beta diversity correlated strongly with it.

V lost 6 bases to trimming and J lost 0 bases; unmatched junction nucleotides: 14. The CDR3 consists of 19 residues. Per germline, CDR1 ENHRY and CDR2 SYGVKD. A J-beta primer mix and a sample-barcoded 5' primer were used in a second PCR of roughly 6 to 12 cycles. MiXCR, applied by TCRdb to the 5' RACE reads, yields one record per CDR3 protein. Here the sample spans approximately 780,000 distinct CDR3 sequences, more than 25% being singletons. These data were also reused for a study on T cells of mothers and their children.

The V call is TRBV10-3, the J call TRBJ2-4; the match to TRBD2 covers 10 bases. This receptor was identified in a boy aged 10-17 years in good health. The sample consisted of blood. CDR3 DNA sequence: TGTGCCATCAGCCCGTTCCTAGCGGGGGCCGTTATAGCCAAAAACATTCAGTACTTC. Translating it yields CAISPFLAGAVIAKNIQYF.